This T cell receptor (beta chain) was sequenced for a study of blood T cell repertoires in COVID-19. Study context: Before being deemed recovered, Cohort 3 donors had two negative PCRs, clearance, or symptom resolution. Samples representing acute and convalescent COVID-19 were sourced from the United States, Italy and Spain.

Libraries were prepared by immunoSEQ multiplex PCR; TCRdb keeps only in-frame clonotypes and omits some of them. The sample includes hundreds of thousands of clones, about 90% of them seen just once. As concerns this clone: The sample holds other DNA sequences that translate to the same CDR3.

Germline V CDR1 and CDR2: LNHNV, YYDKDF (reference sequence). V was pared by 3 bases and J by 8 bases, with 1 base of the junction left unmatched. This CDR3 spans 12 amino acids. The cohort comprised adults aged about 18 to 100 years residing in about two dozen US areas. Donors were grouped by their self-reported clinical history. Sequenced: PBMCs or T cells enriched from blood (not recorded which). The chain joins TRBV15 to TRBJ1-2; TRBD1 agrees at 9 bases. This receptor was identified in a woman in her forties or fifties in a cohort exposed to, infected with or recovered from COVID-19 (not recorded which). The CDR3 nucleotides read TGTGCCACCAGCAGGGACAGGGGCGGCTACACCTTC. Residues: CATSRDRGGYTF.